A selection of T cell receptor beta chains follows, all from one sample in a study of shared clonotypes between healthy human individuals. The data were produced by immunoSEQ multiplex PCR, yet TCRdb's version contains in-frame clones alone and is incomplete. The table lists 170,000 or so clones, roughly 70% of them singletons. Sequencing input: memory CD4+ T cells sorted from blood. These receptors were taken from a man aged 25 to 40 in good health. Each CDR3 is given with its conserved first and last residue. The D gene is left open where the match is weak. Not all rows give a size; the values are once, few, many and, for expanded clones, a class.

CDR3: CASSFSTSGTDTQYF; DNA: TGTGCCAGCAGCTTTAGTACTAGCGGCACAGATACGCAGTATTTT; J: TRBJ2-3; V: TRBV7-6; D: TRBD2; size: NA
CDR3: CASSPGVSTDTQYF; DNA: TGTGCCAGCAGCCCCGGGGTCAGCACAGATACGCAGTATTTT; J: TRBJ2-3; V: TRBV9; D: NA; size: few
CDR3: CASEINTNTGELFF; DNA: TGTGCCAGCGAAATAAACACCAACACCGGGGAGCTGTTTTTT; J: TRBJ2-2; V: TRBV18; D: NA; size: NA
CDR3: CASSQGRGPRDTQYF; DNA: TGCGCCAGCAGCCAAGGCCGGGGCCCGAGGGATACGCAGTATTTT; J: TRBJ2-3; V: TRBV4-1; D: NA; size: NA
CDR3: CASSKTRGDSGNTIYF; DNA: TGTGCCAGCAGCAAAACGAGAGGGGACTCTGGAAACACCATATATTTT; J: TRBJ1-3; V: TRBV6-6; D: NA; size: NA
CDR3: CASSATARRGNTEAFF; DNA: TGTGCCAGCAGCGCAACCGCCCGCAGGGGGAACACTGAAGCTTTCTTT; J: TRBJ1-1; V: TRBV5-6; D: NA; size: NA
CDR3: CASSATSGAETQYF; DNA: TGTGCCAGCAGCGCAACTAGCGGTGCAGAGACCCAGTACTTC; J: TRBJ2-5; V: TRBV5-4; D: TRBD2; size: NA
CDR3: CASSLAPPGSSSYEQYF; DNA: TGTGCCAGCAGCTTGGCTCCCCCCGGGAGTAGCTCCTACGAGCAGTACTTC; J: TRBJ2-7; V: TRBV7-2; D: NA; size: few
CDR3: CASSLQGTGIYGYTF; DNA: TGCGCCAGCAGCTTGCAAGGGACAGGGATCTATGGCTACACCTTC; J: TRBJ1-2; V: TRBV5-1; D: TRBD1; size: NA
CDR3: CASSSLPGQGYEQYF; DNA: TGTGCCAGCAGCTCGCTACCGGGACAGGGGTACGAGCAGTACTTC; J: TRBJ2-7; V: TRBV7-2; D: TRBD1; size: few
CDR3: CSVPSRASAEAFF; DNA: TGCAGCGTCCCCAGCAGAGCATCGGCTGAAGCTTTCTTT; J: TRBJ1-1; V: TRBV29-1; D: NA; size: NA
CDR3: CASSLGSSYEQYF; DNA: TGCGCCAGCAGCCTCGGGAGTTCCTACGAGCAGTACTTC; J: TRBJ2-7; V: TRBV5-1; D: NA; size: once
CDR3: CASSPRVLGMEETQYF; DNA: TGTGCCAGCTCCCCCCGGGTTTTGGGAATGGAAGAGACCCAGTACTTC; J: TRBJ2-5; V: TRBV18; D: NA; size: NA